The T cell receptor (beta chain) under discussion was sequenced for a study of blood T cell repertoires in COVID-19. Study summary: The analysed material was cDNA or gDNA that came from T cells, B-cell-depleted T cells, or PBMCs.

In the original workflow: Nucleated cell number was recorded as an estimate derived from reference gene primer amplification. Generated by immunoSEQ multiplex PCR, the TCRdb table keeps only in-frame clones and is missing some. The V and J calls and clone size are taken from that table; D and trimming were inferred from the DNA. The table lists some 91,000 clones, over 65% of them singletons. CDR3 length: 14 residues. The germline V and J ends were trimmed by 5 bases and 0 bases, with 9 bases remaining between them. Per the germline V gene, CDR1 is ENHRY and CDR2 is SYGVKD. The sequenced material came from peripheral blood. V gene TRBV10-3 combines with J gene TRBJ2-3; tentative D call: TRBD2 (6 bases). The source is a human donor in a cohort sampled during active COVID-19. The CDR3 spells CAISQGLSTDTQYF. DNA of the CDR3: TGTGCCATCAGTCAGGGACTTAGCACAGATACGCAGTATTTT.